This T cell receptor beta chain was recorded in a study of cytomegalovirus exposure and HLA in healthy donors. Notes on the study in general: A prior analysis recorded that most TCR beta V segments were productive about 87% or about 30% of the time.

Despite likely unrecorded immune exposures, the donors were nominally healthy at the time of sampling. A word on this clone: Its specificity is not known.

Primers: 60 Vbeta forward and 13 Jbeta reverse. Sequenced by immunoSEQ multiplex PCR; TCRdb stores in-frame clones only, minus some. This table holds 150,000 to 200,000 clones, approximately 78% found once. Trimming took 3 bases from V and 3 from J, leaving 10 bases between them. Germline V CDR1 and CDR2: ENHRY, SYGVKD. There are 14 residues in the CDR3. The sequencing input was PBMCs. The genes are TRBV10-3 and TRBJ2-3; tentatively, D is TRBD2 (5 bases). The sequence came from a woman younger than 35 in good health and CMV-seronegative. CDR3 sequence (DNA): TGTGCCATCAGTGAAGGTCGGGGTACAGATACGCAGTATTTT. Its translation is CAISEGRGTDTQYF.